One sample yielded the 21 T cell receptor beta chains listed below, sequenced in a study of cytomegalovirus exposure and HLA in healthy donors. Researchers ran the PCR with 60 Vbeta and 13 Jbeta primers. Sequenced by immunoSEQ multiplex PCR; TCRdb stores in-frame clones only, minus some. The top ten clones hold about 2% of a sample with a few hundred thousand clones, roughly 86% of them seen once. Sequencing used PBMCs. These TCRs come from a woman aged 35 to 49 in good health and CMV-seropositive.

This clone was picked up one time. The V call is TRBV7-3, the J call TRBJ2-7, with a possible D match to TRBD1 (5 bases). Trimming stripped 4 bases from V and 4 bases from J, with 11 bases between. The CDR3 is 13 amino acids. Germline values: CDR1 SGHTA, CDR2 FQGTGA. This CDR3 reads CASSSSQGYEQYF. The CDR3 DNA reads TGTGCCAGCAGCTCCAGCCAGGGTTACGAGCAGTACTTC. The complete variable domain, with remaining parts taken from reference TRBV7-3 and TRBJ2-7, reads GAGVSQTPSNKVTEKGKYVELRCDPISGHTALYWYRQSLGQGPEFLIYFQGTGAADDSGLPNDRFFAVRPEGSVSTLKIQRTERGDSAVYLCASSSSQGYEQYFGPGTRLTVT.

The chain links TRBV6-6 to TRBJ1-4; 7 nucleotides match TRBD1. This CDR3 is built from 16 residues. Germline loops: CDR1 MNHNY, CDR2 SVGAGI (reference sequence). The ends lost 5 bases at V and 2 bases at J; junction bases unmatched: 8. CDR3 coding DNA: TGTGCCAGCAGTACCACTATAGGGGGCACTAATGAAAAACTGTTTTTT. Translating gives CASSTTIGGTNEKLFF.

J is TRBJ1-2 and V is TRBV30; TRBD1 might be the D (5 bases). V lost 4 bases and J lost 0, with 12 bases in between. CDR1 is GTSNPN and CDR2 is SVGIG in the germline V gene (reference sequence). The CDR3 runs 14 residues. The CDR3 reads CAWTLDSTNYGYTF. The CDR3 DNA reads TGTGCCTGGACCCTTGACAGCACTAACTATGGCTACACCTTC.

This clone has just one count. Relative to the germline gene, one junction end is altered; a read error may explain this. The chain links TRBV15 to TRBJ2-4, with D possibly TRBD2 on 5 matching bases. Germline CDR1 reads LNHNV; CDR2 reads YYDKDF (reference sequence). The CDR3 has 15 residues. The chain's CDR3 is CATSRAPLAKNSQYF. In DNA, the CDR3 is TGTGCCACCAGCAGAGCTCCCCTAGCCAAAAACAGTCAGTACTTC.

The chain employs TRBV30 and TRBJ1-5; D not certain. The CDR3 covers 14 residues. V lost 3 bases and J lost 4, with 13 bases in between. Germline V gives CDR1 GTSNPN, CDR2 SVGIG (reference sequence). The CDR3: CAWSPPLENQPQHF. The CDR3 DNA follows: TGTGCCTGGAGCCCTCCCCTAGAAAATCAGCCCCAGCATTTT.

The table lists this clone with a few counts. This chain joins TRBV5-6 and TRBJ1-2; weak D call: TRBD1 (5 bases). Germline V gives CDR1 SGHDT, CDR2 YYEEEE. Trimming cost V 4 bases and J 7 bases, with 8 bases left between them. The CDR3 sequence is 11 residues long. In DNA form, the CDR3 reads TGTGCCAGCAGCATTACAGGTGGCTACACCTTC. Translation gives CASSITGGYTF.

J is TRBJ2-7 and V is TRBV19, with D perhaps matching TRBD2 (6 bases). CDR1 and CDR2 from the germline V gene are LNHDA and SQIVND (reference sequence). V lost 5 bases, J lost 1 base, and 9 bases lay in between. The CDR3 consists of 13 residues. CDR3 nucleotide sequence: TGTGCCAGTAGTGCGAGCGGGTCCTACGAGCAGTACTTC. It specifies CASSASGSYEQYF. Supplemented by reference TRBV19 and TRBJ2-7, the full variable domain reads DGGITQSPKYLFRKEGQNVTLSCEQNLNHDAMYWYRQDPGQGLRLIYYSQIVNDFQKGDIAEGYSVSREKKESFPLTVTSAQKNPTAFYLCASSASGSYEQYFGPGTRLTVT.

This clone was found a few times. For the CDR3, the DNA is TGTGCCAGCAGCCAACCCGGGAGAGACAACACTGAAGCTTTCTTT. Translating gives CASSQPGRDNTEAFF. V usage is TRBV4-2 and J usage is TRBJ1-1; D is unresolved. Looked up from germline, CDR1 is LGHNA and CDR2 is YNFKEQ. The CDR3 sequence is 15 residues long. The V and J ends lost 2 bases and 2 bases respectively, with 12 bases between them.

This chain joins TRBV9 and TRBJ2-1, with 11 bases lining up with TRBD2. CDR1 and CDR2 (germline): SGDLS, YYNGEE. J gave up 3 bases and V 2 bases, and 4 bases lay outside the gene matches. This CDR3 is built from 16 residues. CDR3 in DNA: TGTGCCAGCAGCGTGACTCTAGCGGGAGGCTACAATGAGCAGTTCTTC. Protein product: CASSVTLAGGYNEQFF.

This chain uses TRBV12-5 with TRBJ2-2; 9 bases align to TRBD2. CDR1 and CDR2 (germline): LGHNT, FRNRAP. The CDR3 has 17 amino acids. The junction had 3 bases not matched to a gene; V was cut back by 1 base and J by 0 bases. The CDR3: CASGLGTSASNTGELFF. CDR3 nucleotide sequence: TGTGCTAGTGGTTTGGGGACTAGCGCATCGAACACCGGGGAGCTGTTTTTT.

Comment on this clone: At one end the junction does not follow the germline gene, possibly because of a read error. This chain uses TRBV5-4 with TRBJ1-2, with 11 bases identical to TRBD1. CDR1 is SGHNT, CDR2 YYREEE, per germline (reference sequence). The CDR3 covers 14 residues. The CDR3 spells CASNLGQGGYGYTF. The DNA of the CDR3 is TGTGCCAGCAACTTGGGACAGGGGGGCTATGGCTACACCTTC.

The CDR3 region has the DNA TGTGCCAGCAGCGTAGAAACTAGCGGGATTGAAGAGCAGTTCTTC. As protein: CASSVETSGIEEQFF. The chain recombines TRBV9 with TRBJ2-1; 10 bases are a match to TRBD2. The CDR3 has 15 amino acids. V shed 0 bases and J 10 bases; nucleotides not matched to a gene: 7. Germline CDR1 and CDR2: SGDLS and YYNGEE.

The V gene is TRBV28, the J gene TRBJ1-5; 10 nucleotides align to TRBD1. The CDR3 is 15 residues long. The trim removed 4 bases at V and 5 bases at J, leaving 5 bases unmatched. The germline V gene has CDR1 MDHEN and CDR2 SYDVKM. CDR3 in DNA: TGTGCCAGCAGTTCGACAGGGGGCGAGGATCAGCCCCAGCATTTT. Amino acid sequence: CASSSTGGEDQPQHF. The variable domain in full, completed from reference TRBV28 and TRBJ1-5, reads DVKVTQSSRYLVKRTGEKVFLECVQDMDHENMFWYRQDPGLGLRLIYFSYDVKMKEKGDIPEGYSVSREKKERFSLILESASTNQTSMYLCASSSTGGEDQPQHFGDGTRLSIL.

The rearrangement uses TRBV29-1 and TRBJ2-1; weak D call: TRBD2 (5 bases). This CDR3 is 16 amino acids long. The ends were cut back, 6 bases at V and 0 bases at J, with 18 bases in the middle. Germline-derived CDR1 and CDR2 are SQVTM and ANQGSEA. CDR3 residues: CSVNGVTESSYNEQFF. The CDR3 DNA is TGCAGCGTCAACGGGGTCACGGAGAGCTCCTACAATGAGCAGTTCTTC.

The chain recombines TRBV7-3 with TRBJ2-3; no clear D gene. Trimming removed 2 bases at V and 1 base at J, with 10 bases between. The CDR3 extends over 15 amino acids. The germline gives CDR1 SGHTA, CDR2 FQGTGA. Here the CDR3 reads CASSLGQPGTDTQYF. The CDR3 DNA sequence: TGTGCCAGCAGCTTAGGGCAACCGGGCACAGATACGCAGTATTTT.

The CDR3 DNA reads TGTGCCAGCAGCTTAGGGTCTAGCGGGAGGTTTGTAGATACGCAGTATTTT. Protein product: CASSLGSSGRFVDTQYF. This chain links TRBV7-3 with TRBJ2-3, with TRBD2 identical over 11 bases. Germline CDR1 and CDR2: SGHTA and FQGTGA. J gave up 5 bases and V 2 bases, and 9 bases lay outside the gene matches. This CDR3 is built from 17 residues. The full variable domain, completed using reference TRBV7-3 and TRBJ2-3, is GAGVSQTPSNKVTEKGKYVELRCDPISGHTALYWYRQSLGQGPEFLIYFQGTGAADDSGLPNDRFFAVRPEGSVSTLKIQRTERGDSAVYLCASSLGSSGRFVDTQYFGPGTRLTVL.

The V gene is TRBV5-7, the J gene TRBJ1-2; TRBD1 matches at 8 bases. TRBV5-7 qualifies as an ORF whose function is uncertain. Trimming at V came to 3 bases and at J to 8 bases, leaving 9 bases not matched to a gene. The length of the CDR3 is 14 residues. CDR3 DNA sequence: TGTGCCAGCAGCTCCCAGGGGGCGGGGAGAGGCTACACCTTC. It specifies CASSSQGAGRGYTF.

This chain joins TRBV18 and TRBJ2-5; 11 bases are shared with TRBD2. CDR1 is KGHSH and CDR2 is LQKENI in the germline V gene. The CDR3 spans 18 residues. J lost 4 bases, V lost 2 bases, and 12 bases had no gene match. This CDR3 is CASSPGMGTSGSPETQYF. In DNA, the CDR3 is TGTGCCAGCTCACCAGGAATGGGTACTAGCGGGAGCCCAGAGACCCAGTACTTC. Complete variable domain (other parts from reference TRBV18 and TRBJ2-5): NAGVMQNPRHLVRRRGQEARLRCSPMKGHSHVYWYRQLPEEGLKFMVYLQKENIIDESGMPKERFSAEFPKEGPSILRIQQVVRGDSAAYFCASSPGMGTSGSPETQYFGPGTRLLVL.

This rearrangement joins TRBV4-2 to TRBJ1-4; 10 positions match TRBD1. The CDR3 length is 17 residues. CDR1 LGHNA and CDR2 YNFKEQ come from the germline V gene. The J segment lost 8 bases and the V segment lost 4 bases, leaving 13 bases of the junction unmatched. DNA of the CDR3: TGTGCCAGCAGCCCCATCGGACAGGGGGAGAGAAGCGAAAAACTGTTTTTT. Encoded protein: CASSPIGQGERSEKLFF.

V is TRBV7-2 and J is TRBJ2-1; 12 bases map to TRBD2. Per the germline V gene, CDR1 is SGHTA and CDR2 is FQGNSA. The CDR3 totals 16 residues. The junction had 5 bases not matched to a gene; V was cut back by 5 bases and J by 3 bases. The CDR3 DNA reads as TGTGCCAGCAGCCTGACTAGCGGGAGTGTCTACAATGAGCAGTTCTTC. It codes for CASSLTSGSVYNEQFF.

On this clone itself: One junction end does not reproduce the germline sequence, and a read error may be involved. The chain uses TRBV7-3 and TRBJ1-3, with D perhaps matching TRBD1 (6 bases). Germline V gene sequence: CDR1 SGHTA, CDR2 FQGTGA. The CDR3 runs 17 residues. The CDR3 sequence is CASSSADRPGAGSTIYF. The CDR3 DNA sequence: TGTGCCAGCAGCTCAGCCGACAGGCCTGGAGCTGGAAGCACCATATATTTT. The full variable domain, completed using reference TRBV7-3 and TRBJ1-3, is GAGVSQTPSNKVTEKGKYVELRCDPISGHTALYWYRQSLGQGPEFLIYFQGTGAADDSGLPNDRFFAVRPEGSVSTLKIQRTERGDSAVYLCASSSADRPGAGSTIYFGEGSWLTVV.